Described below is a single TCR beta chain sequence and its context. This specimen belongs to a study of blood T cell repertoires in COVID-19. The protocol was immunoSEQ multiplex PCR, while the TCRdb copy is restricted to in-frame clones and leaves out a portion. The data show roughly 68,000 clones, with roughly 84% seen just once and about 10% held by the top ten. The sequencing sample was made of peripheral blood. The sequence was collected from a man aged 50 or older with active COVID-19.

CDR3 in amino acids: CASSERSGYSYGYTF. CDR3 DNA sequence: TGTGCCAGCAGTGAAAGGTCAGGGTACTCCTATGGCTACACCTTC. V is TRBV2 and J is TRBJ1-2; possibly TRBD1 for D (5 bases). CDR1 is SNHLY and CDR2 is FYNNEI in the germline V gene. CDR3 length equals 15 residues. V lost 2 bases and J 4 bases, leaving 14 bases between the germline ends.